The rows below give T cell receptor beta chains drawn from one sample of a study of cytomegalovirus exposure and HLA in healthy donors. Some clones are missing from TCRdb's copy, which holds only in-frame ones; the method was immunoSEQ multiplex PCR. This sample yields more than 100,000 clones, of which around 70% are seen a single time; around 4.2% belongs to the top ten. Sequencing was done on a sample of PBMCs. These receptors were collected from a woman aged 40 to 49 in good health and CMV-seronegative. The CDR3 runs from the conserved cysteine through the conserved F or W. Not all rows give a size; the values are once, few, many and, for expanded clones, a class.

clone_size j_call v_call cdr3_aa
. TRBJ2-1 TRBV9 CASSPGLAGGGEQFF
few TRBJ2-2 TRBV11-3 CASSSKRDSSNTGELFF
few TRBJ2-4 TRBV7-5 CARSLNRGPKNIQYF
. TRBJ2-1 TRBV27 CASSFHSTGEGQHEQFF
. TRBJ2-1 TRBV30 CAWTSGYTYNEQFF
few TRBJ1-1 TRBV19 CASSTTLNTEAFF
. TRBJ2-1 TRBV5-1 CASSRSAGMGSDEQFF
. TRBJ2-1 TRBV6-1 CASSEVLPRSYNEQFF
. TRBJ2-3 TRBV9 CASSDSVGDTQYF
. TRBJ2-1 TRBV25-1 CATQWGLESSYNEQFF
. TRBJ2-4 TRBV28 CASSSGQMKNIQYF
once TRBJ2-7 TRBV7-2 CASSLSSRSAAYEQYF
. TRBJ2-3 TRBV9 CASSVDGGRSPDTQYF
. TRBJ1-1 TRBV5-1 CASSFGQGDTEAFF
. TRBJ2-3 TRBV27 CASRSAGADTDTQYF
. TRBJ2-1 TRBV12-2 CASPTLPRGSHNEQFF
. TRBJ2-1 TRBV10-3 CAISGQGFDEQFF
. TRBJ2-6 TRBV7-3 CASSLTGQHSGANVLTF
. TRBJ2-1 TRBV29-1 CSVDGGKGYNEQFF
few TRBJ2-7 TRBV20-1 CSAVNNYEQYF
. TRBJ2-1 TRBV4-3 CASSQRWGTSFPKIF
. TRBJ2-2 TRBV7-3 CATQGENTGELFF
few TRBJ2-7 TRBV7-9 CASSFPDRSIRPYEQYF
. TRBJ2-5 TRBV4-2 CASSQDGGAGLAVQETQYF
. TRBJ2-3 TRBV6-5 CASSYSDRGTDTQYF
. TRBJ2-5 TRBV7-2 CASSFRTSGGEETQYF
. TRBJ2-5 TRBV7-9 CASSSVAGGPGETQYF
. TRBJ2-3 TRBV7-8 CASSLLTGKRTDTQYF
few TRBJ1-2 TRBV10-3 CAISAGRGYGYTF
. TRBJ2-3 TRBV11-3 CASSFSADTQYF
. TRBJ2-1 TRBV5-4 CASSLARAGGPGNEQFF
. TRBJ2-5 TRBV7-6 CASSLDLVETQYF
once TRBJ1-5 TRBV7-8 CASSGSGGQPQHF
. TRBJ2-5 TRBV7-9 CASSPRSGGPGGQETQYF
. TRBJ2-1 TRBV7-2 CASTGTSGASGQEQFF